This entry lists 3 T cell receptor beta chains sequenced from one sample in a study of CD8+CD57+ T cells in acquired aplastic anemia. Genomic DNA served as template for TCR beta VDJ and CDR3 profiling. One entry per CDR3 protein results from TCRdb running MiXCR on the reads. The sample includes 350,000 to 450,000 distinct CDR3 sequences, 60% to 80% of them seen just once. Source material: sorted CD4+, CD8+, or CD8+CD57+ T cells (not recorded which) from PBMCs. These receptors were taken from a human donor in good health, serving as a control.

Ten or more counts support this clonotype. In DNA, the CDR3 is TGCGCCAGCAGCCACCCTGGACAGGGGACCCCCTACGAGCAGTACTTC. It specifies CASSHPGQGTPYEQYF. V and J are TRBV4-1 and TRBJ2-7; 9 bases are shared with TRBD1. V lost 3 bases, J lost 2 bases, and 8 bases stayed unmatched. Germline V gene sequence: CDR1 MGHRA, CDR2 YSYEKL. The CDR3 has 16 amino acids.

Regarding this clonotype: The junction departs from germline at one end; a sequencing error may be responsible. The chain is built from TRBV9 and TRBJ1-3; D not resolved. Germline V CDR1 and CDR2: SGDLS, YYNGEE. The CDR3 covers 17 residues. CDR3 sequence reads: CASSVGASGVAENTIYF. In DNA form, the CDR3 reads TGTGCCAGCAGCGTAGGAGCTAGCGGGGTGGCTGAGAACACCATATACTTT. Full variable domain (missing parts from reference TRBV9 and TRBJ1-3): DSGVTQTPKHLITATGQRVTLRCSPRSGDLSVYWYQQSLDQGLQFLIQYYNGEERAKGNILERFSAQQFPDLHSELNLSSLELGDSALYFCASSVGASGVAENTIYFGEGSWLTVV.

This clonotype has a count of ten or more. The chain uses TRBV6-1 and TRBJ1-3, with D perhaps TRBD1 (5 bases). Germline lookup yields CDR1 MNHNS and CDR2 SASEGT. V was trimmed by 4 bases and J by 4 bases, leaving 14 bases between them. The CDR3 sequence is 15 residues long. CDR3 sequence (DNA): TGTGCCAGCAGTGTAGCAAGGGGAAGAGGAAACACCATATATTTT. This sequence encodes CASSVARGRGNTIYF.